This T cell receptor beta chain is from a study of T cell repertoires in cytomegalovirus infection. In the case of this clonotype: No antigen is known for it.

Overall study findings and caveats: There were HLA-C-restricted CMV-specific TCR beta clonotypes dominating the ex vivo response.

This CDR3 has 14 amino acids. V shed 5 bases, J shed 5 bases, and the junction held 5 bases outside the gene matches. Looked up from germline, CDR1 is DFQATT and CDR2 is SNEGSKA (reference sequence). MiXCR, run by TCRdb on the reads, gives a single entry per CDR3 protein. The table has 90,000 to 130,000 distinct CDR3 sequences, roughly a tenth seen once. The material sequenced was PBMCs, sequenced either directly or after in vitro stimulation (not recorded which). The chain is built from TRBV20-1 and TRBJ1-6, with 8 bases matching TRBD1. The sequence was collected from a human donor in good health (CMV status not recorded). Some clones in this sample may be carry-over from other donors' samples. CDR3 loop: CSAYGQGNNSPLHF. CDR3 nucleotide sequence: TGCAGTGCTTACGGACAGGGAAATAATTCACCCCTCCACTTT.